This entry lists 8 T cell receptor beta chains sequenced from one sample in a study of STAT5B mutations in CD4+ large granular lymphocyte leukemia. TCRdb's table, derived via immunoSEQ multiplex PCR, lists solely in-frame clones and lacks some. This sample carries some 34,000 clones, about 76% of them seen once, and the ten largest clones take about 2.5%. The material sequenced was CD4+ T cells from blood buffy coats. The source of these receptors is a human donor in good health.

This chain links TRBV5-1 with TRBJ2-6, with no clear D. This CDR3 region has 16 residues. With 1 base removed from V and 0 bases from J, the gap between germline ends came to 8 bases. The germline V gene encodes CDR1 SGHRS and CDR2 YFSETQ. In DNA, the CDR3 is TGCGCCAGCAGCTTGCAGCAGAGCTCTGGGGCCAACGTCCTGACTTTC. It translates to CASSLQQSSGANVLTF.

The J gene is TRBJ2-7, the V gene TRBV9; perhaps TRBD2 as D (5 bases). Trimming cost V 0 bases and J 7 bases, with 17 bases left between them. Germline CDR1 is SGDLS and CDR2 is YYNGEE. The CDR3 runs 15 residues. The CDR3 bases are TGTGCCAGCAGCGTAGGATCTTCCGTCGGGGAAGAGCAGTACTTC. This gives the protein CASSVGSSVGEEQYF.

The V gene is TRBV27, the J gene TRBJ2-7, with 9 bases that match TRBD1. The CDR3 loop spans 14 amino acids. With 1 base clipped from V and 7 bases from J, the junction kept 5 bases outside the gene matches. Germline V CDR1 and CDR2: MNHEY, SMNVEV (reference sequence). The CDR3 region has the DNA TGTGCCAGCAGTTTATTATCGGACAGGGGTGAGCAGTACTTC. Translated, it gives CASSLLSDRGEQYF.

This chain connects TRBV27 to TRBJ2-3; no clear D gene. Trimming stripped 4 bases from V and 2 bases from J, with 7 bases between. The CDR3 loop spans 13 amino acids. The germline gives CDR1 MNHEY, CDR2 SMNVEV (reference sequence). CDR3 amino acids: CASSSPHTDTQYF. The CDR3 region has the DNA TGTGCCAGCAGTTCCCCACACACAGATACGCAGTATTTT.

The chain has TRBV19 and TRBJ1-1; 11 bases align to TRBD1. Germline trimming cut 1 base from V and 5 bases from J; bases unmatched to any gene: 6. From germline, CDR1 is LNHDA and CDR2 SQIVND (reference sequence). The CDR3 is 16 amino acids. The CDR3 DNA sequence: TGTGCCAGTAGTATAGGGACAGGGGGCCGAGGGACTGAAGCTTTCTTT. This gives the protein CASSIGTGGRGTEAFF.

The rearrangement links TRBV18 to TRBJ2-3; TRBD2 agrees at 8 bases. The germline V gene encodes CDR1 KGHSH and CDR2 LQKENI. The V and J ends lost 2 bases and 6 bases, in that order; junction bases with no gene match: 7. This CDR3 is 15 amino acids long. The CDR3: CASSPGLANGDTQYF. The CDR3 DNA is TGTGCCAGCTCACCAGGACTAGCTAATGGGGATACGCAGTATTTT.

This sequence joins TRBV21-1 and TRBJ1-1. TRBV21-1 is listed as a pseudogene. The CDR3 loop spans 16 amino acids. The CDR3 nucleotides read TGTGCCAGCAGCAAATTTGGTAGAGAAAGGAACACTGAAGCTTTCTTT. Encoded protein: CASSKFGRERNTEAFF.

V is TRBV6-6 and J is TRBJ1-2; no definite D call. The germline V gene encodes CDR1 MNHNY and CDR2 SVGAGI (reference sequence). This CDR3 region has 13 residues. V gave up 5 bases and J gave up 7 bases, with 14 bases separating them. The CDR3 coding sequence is TGTGCCAGCAGTCAACAGCGTGACTCTGGCTACACCTTC. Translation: CASSQQRDSGYTF.